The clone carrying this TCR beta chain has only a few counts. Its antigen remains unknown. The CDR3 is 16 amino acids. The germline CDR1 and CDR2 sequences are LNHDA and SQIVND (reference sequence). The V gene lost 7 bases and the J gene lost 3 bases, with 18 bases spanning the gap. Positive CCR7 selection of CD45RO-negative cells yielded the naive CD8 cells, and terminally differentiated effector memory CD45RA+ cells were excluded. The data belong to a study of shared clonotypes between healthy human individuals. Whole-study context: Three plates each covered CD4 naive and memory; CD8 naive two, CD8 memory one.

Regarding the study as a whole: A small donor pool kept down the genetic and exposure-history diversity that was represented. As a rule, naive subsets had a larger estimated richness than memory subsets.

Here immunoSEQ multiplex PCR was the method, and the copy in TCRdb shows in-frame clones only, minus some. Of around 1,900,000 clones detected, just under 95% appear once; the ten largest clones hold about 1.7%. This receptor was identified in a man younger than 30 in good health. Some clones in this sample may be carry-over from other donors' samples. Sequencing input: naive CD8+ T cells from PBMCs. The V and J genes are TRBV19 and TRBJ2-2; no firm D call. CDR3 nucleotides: TGTGCCAGTAACCCCCGGGTCGGAGAGGACACCGGGGAGCTGTTTTTT. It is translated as CASNPRVGEDTGELFF.